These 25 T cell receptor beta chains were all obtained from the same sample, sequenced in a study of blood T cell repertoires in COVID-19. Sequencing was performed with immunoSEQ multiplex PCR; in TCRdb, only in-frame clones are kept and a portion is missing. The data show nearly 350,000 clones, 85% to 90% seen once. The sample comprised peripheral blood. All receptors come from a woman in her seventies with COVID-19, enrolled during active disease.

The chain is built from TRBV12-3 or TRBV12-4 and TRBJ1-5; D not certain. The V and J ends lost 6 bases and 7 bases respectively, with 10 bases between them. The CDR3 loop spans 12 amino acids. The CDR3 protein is CASSEGGQPQHF. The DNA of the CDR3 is TGTGCCAGCAGCGAGGGTGGACAGCCCCAGCATTTT.

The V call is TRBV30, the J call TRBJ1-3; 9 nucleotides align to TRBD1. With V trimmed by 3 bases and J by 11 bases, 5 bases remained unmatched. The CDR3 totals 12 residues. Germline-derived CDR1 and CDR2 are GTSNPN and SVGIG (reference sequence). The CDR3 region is CAWRRTGVAIYF. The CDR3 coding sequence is TGTGCCTGGAGAAGGACAGGGGTGGCCATATATTTT.

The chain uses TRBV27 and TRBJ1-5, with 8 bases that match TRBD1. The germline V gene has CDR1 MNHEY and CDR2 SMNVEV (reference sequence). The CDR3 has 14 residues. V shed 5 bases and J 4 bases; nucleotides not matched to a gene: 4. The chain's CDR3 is CASSIQGENQPQHF. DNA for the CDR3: TGTGCCAGCAGTATACAGGGGGAGAATCAGCCCCAGCATTTT.

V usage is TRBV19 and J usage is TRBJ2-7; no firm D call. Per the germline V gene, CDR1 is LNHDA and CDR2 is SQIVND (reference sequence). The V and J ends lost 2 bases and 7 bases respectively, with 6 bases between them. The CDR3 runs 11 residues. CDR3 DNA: TGTGCCAGTAGTATATCTACTGAGCAGTACTTC. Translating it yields CASSISTEQYF.

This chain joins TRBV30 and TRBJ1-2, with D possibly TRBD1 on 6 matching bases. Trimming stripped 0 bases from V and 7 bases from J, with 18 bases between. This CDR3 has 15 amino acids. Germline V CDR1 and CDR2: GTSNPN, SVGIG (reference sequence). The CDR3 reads CAWSVRGTDSFGYTF. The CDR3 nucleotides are TGTGCCTGGAGTGTTAGGGGGACCGACAGCTTTGGCTACACCTTC.

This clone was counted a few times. The CDR3 region has the DNA TGCGCCAGCAGCCTAAACCTGGGACAGGGGGCAGACACCATATATTTT. It is translated as CASSLNLGQGADTIYF. The rearrangement links TRBV4-3 to TRBJ1-3; 12 bases line up with TRBD1. The CDR3 is made up of 16 amino acids. The J segment lost 8 bases and the V segment lost 4 bases, leaving 9 bases of the junction unmatched. Germline CDR1 reads LGHNA; CDR2 reads YSLEER.

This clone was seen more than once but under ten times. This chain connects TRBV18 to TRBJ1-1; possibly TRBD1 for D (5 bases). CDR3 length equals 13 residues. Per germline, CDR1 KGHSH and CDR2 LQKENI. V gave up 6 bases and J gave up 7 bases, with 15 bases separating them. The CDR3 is CASSQTQDYEAFF. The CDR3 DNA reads TGTGCCAGCTCGCAAACACAGGACTATGAAGCTTTCTTT. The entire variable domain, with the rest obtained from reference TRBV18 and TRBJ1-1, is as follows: NAGVMQNPRHLVRRRGQEARLRCSPMKGHSHVYWYRQLPEEGLKFMVYLQKENIIDESGMPKERFSAEFPKEGPSILRIQQVVRGDSAAYFCASSQTQDYEAFFGQGTRLTVV.

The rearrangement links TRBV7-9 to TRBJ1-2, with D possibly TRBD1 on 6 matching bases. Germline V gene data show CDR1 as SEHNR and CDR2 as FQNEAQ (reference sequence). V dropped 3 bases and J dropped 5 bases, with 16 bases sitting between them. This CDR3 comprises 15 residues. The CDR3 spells CASSFDRDTLYGYTF. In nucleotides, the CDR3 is TGTGCCAGCAGCTTTGACCGGGACACCCTATATGGCTACACCTTC. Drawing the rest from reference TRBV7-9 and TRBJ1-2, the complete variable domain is DTGVSQNPRHKITKRGQNVTFRCDPISEHNRLYWYRQTLGQGPEFLTYFQNEAQLEKSRLLSDRFSAERPKGSFSTLEIQRTEQGDSAMYLCASSFDRDTLYGYTFGSGTRLTVV.

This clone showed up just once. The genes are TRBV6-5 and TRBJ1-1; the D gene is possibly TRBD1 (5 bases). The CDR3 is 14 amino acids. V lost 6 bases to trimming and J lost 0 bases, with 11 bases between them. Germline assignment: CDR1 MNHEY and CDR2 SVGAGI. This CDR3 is CASRRDLVNTEAFF. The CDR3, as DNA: TGTGCCAGCAGGCGGGACTTGGTGAACACTGAAGCTTTCTTT.

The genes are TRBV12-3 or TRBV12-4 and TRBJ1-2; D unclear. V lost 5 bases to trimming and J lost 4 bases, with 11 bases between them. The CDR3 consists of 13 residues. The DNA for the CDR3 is TGTGCCAGCAGTCCCCGAGGGCTCTATGGCTACACCTTC. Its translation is CASSPRGLYGYTF.

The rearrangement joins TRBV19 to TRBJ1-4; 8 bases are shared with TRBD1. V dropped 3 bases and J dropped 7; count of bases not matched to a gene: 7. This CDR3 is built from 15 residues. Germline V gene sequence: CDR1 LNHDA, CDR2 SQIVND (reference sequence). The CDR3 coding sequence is TGTGCCAGTAGTATTAGGCGGGACAGGCCTGAAAAACTGTTTTTT. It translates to CASSIRRDRPEKLFF.

The CDR3 region has the DNA TGTGCCAGCAGCTTATTCGCAGGGGACACTGAAGCTTTCTTT. It translates to CASSLFAGDTEAFF. This rearrangement joins TRBV11-2 to TRBJ1-1, with D tentatively TRBD1 (6 bases). Germline-derived CDR1 and CDR2 are SGHAT and FQNNGV. The CDR3 extends over 14 amino acids. Deletions cut 2 bases from V and 3 bases from J, with 10 bases between.

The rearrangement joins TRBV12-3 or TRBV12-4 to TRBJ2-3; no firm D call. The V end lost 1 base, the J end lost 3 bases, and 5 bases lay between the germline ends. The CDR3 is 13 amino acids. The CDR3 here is CASSLERTDTQYF. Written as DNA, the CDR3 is TGTGCCAGCAGTTTAGAGAGGACAGATACGCAGTATTTT.

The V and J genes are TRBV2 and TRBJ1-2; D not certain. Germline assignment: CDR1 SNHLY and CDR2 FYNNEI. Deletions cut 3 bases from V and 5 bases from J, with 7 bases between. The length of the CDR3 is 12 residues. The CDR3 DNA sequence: TGTGCCAGCAGTGAGTTTATGTATGGCTACACCTTC. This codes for CASSEFMYGYTF.

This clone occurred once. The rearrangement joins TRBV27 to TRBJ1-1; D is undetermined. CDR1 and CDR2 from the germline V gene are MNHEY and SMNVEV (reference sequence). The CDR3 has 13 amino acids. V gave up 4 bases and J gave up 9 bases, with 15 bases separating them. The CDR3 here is CASSYAPRIKAFF. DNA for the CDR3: TGTGCCAGCAGTTATGCCCCGAGGATAAAAGCTTTCTTT.

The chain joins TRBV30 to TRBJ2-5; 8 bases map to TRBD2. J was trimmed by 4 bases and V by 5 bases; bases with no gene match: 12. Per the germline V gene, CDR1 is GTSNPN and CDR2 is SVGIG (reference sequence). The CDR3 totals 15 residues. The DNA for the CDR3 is TGTGCCTGGGGCCCCCCGGGACTAGGGGGAGAGACCCAGTACTTC. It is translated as CAWGPPGLGGETQYF.

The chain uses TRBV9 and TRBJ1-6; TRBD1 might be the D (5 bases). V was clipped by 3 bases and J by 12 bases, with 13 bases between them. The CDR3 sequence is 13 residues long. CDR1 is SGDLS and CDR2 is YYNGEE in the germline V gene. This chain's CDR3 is CASSAEDTQPLHF. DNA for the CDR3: TGTGCCAGCAGCGCTGAGGACACCCAACCCCTCCACTTT.

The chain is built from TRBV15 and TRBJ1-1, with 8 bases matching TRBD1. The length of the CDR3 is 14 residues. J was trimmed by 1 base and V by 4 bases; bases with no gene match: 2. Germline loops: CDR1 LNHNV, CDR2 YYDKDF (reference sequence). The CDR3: CATSTGQGNTEAFF. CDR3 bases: TGTGCCACCAGCACCGGACAGGGGAACACTGAAGCTTTCTTT.

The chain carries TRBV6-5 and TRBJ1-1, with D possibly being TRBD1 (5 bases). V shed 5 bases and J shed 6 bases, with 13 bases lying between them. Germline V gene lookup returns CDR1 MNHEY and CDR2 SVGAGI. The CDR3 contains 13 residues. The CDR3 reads CASSQGGGAEAFF. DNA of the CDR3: TGTGCCAGCAGTCAGGGTGGGGGGGCTGAAGCTTTCTTT.

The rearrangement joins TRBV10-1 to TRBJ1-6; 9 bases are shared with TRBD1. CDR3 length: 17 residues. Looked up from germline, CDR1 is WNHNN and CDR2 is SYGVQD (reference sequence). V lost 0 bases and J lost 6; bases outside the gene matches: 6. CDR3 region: CASSESSPGQGNSPLHF. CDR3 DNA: TGCGCCAGCAGTGAGTCGTCGCCGGGACAGGGTAATTCACCCCTCCACTTT.

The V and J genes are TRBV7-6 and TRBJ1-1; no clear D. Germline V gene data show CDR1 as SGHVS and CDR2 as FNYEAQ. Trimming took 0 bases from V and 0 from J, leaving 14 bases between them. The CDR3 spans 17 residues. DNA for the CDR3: TGTGCCAGCAGCTTAGCGCCGGCCAGAGGCATGAACACTGAAGCTTTCTTT. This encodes CASSLAPARGMNTEAFF.

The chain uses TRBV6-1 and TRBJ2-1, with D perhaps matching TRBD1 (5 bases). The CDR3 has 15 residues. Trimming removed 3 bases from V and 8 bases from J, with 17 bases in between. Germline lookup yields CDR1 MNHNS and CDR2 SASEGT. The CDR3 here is CASSDSRTRTDEQFF. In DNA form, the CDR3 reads TGTGCCAGCAGTGATTCGAGGACAAGGACGGATGAGCAGTTCTTC.

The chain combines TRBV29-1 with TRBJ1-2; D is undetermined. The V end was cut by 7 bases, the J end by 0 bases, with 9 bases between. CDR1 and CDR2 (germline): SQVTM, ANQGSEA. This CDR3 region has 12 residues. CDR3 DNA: TGCAGCGGCGGAGAGCCTAACTATGGCTACACCTTC. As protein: CSGGEPNYGYTF.

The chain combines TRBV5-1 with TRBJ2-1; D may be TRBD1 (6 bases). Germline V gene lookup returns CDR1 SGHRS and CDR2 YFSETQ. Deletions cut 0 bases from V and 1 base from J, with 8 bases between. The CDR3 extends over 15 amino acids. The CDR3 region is CASSLGQGSYNEQFF. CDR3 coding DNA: TGCGCCAGCAGCTTGGGCCAGGGGTCCTACAATGAGCAGTTCTTC. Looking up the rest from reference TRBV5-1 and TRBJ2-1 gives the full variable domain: KAGVTQTPRYLIKTRGQQVTLSCSPISGHRSVSWYQQTPGQGLQFLFEYFSETQRNKGNFPGRFSGRQFSNSRSEMNVSTLELGDSALYLCASSLGQGSYNEQFFGPGTRLTVL.

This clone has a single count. The CDR3 bases are TGCGCCAGCAGCCAAGATCCCCAGGGGGGAGCTAACTATGGCTACACCTTC. It is translated as CASSQDPQGGANYGYTF. The V and J genes are TRBV4-3 and TRBJ1-2; TRBD1 matches 7 bases. Germline V CDR1 and CDR2: LGHNA, YSLEER. V was clipped by 0 bases and J by 0 bases; unmatched bases: 7. This CDR3 region has 17 residues.